The present T cell receptor beta chain was sequenced within a study of human T cells and chemical hapten exposure. Study information: Alopecia areata, totalis or universalis affected patients who were mostly female.

Time point of the sample: patch test 1, 2 weeks after DPC sensitization. Regarding treatment: therapeutic diphenylcyclopropenone sensitization with weekly scalp DPC. Ahead of applying each patch test, blood was sampled. Study-level points and caveats: Against controls, expanded TCRs gave rise to significantly more large CDR3 similarity clusters.

The V gene end was trimmed by 5 bases and the J gene end by 7 bases; junction bases not matched to a gene: 12. The CDR3 contains 16 residues. Germline values: CDR1 SEHNR, CDR2 FQNEAQ (reference sequence). Comments on this clonotype: Its cognate antigen is unknown.

Authors' processing steps: Per-sample TCR counts ranged from about 23,224 to 750,000, median approximately 98,000. TCRdb reprocessed the RACE reads via MiXCR and lists one record per CDR3 protein. The V and J calls shown here were made by TCRdb, not taken from the authors' results. The sample lists about 90,000 distinct CDR3 sequences; 8% to 11% were seen once. The genes are TRBV7-9 and TRBJ2-1, with 9 bases identical to TRBD1. This TCR came from a man between 35 and 55 years old with alopecia areata. Some clones in this sample may be carry-over from other donors' samples. The sample consisted of whole blood, taken in connection with sensitization to the hapten diphenylcyclopropenone (DPC). The CDR3 sequence: CASSASGQGVRNEQFF. DNA of the CDR3: TGTGCCAGCAGCGCGTCGGGACAGGGTGTAAGGAATGAGCAGTTCTTC.